This T cell receptor (beta chain) was identified in a study of blood T cells in healthy people across ages. Broader study findings: Versus aged donors, long-lived donors had higher diversity and more naive CD4+ cells.

A second PCR of roughly 7 to 11 cycles used a sample-barcoded 5' primer and a J-beta primer mix. TCRdb reanalysed the 5' RACE reads using MiXCR and keeps one entry per CDR3 protein. Among about 1.6 million distinct CDR3 sequences listed, about 35% were seen once. Germline CDR1 and CDR2: MNHNS and SASEGT. Germline trimming cut 6 bases from V and 6 bases from J; bases unmatched to any gene: 8. This CDR3 has 15 amino acids. Turning to this clonotype: The antigen is unknown.

The sequenced material came from blood. This TCR derives from a woman in her 30s in good health. The chain is built from TRBV6-1 and TRBJ1-6, with 7 bases lining up with TRBD1. The CDR3 reads CASRDPGQFNSPLHF. As DNA, the CDR3 is TGTGCCAGCAGAGATCCGGGACAGTTTAATTCACCCCTCCACTTT.